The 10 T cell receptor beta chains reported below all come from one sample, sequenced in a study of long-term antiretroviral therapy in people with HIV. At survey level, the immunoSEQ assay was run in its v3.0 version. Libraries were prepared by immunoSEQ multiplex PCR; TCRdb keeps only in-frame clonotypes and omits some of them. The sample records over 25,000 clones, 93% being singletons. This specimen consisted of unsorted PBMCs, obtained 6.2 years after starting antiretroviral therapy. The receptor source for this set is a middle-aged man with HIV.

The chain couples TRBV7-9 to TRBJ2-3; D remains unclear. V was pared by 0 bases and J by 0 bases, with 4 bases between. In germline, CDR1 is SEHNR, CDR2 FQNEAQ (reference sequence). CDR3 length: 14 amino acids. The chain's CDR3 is CASSLADSTDTQYF. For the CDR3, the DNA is TGTGCCAGCAGCTTAGCCGATAGCACAGATACGCAGTATTTT.

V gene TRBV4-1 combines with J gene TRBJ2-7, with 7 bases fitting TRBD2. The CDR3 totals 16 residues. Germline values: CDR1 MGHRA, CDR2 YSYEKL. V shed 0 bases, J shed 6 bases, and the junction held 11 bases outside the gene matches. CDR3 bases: TGCGCCAGCAGCCAAGACCGTTTAGGAGGGAGGGGCGAGCAGTACTTC. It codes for CASSQDRLGGRGEQYF.

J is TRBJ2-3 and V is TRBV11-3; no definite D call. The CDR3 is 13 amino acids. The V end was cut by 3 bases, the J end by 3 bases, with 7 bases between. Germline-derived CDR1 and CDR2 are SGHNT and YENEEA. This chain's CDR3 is CASSFTATDTQYF. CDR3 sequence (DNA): TGTGCCAGCAGCTTTACAGCAACAGATACGCAGTATTTT.

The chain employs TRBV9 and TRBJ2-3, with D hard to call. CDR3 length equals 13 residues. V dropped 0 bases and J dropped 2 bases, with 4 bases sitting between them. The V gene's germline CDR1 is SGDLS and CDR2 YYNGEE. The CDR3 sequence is CASSVDDTDTQYF. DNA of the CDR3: TGTGCCAGCAGCGTAGATGACACAGATACGCAGTATTTT.

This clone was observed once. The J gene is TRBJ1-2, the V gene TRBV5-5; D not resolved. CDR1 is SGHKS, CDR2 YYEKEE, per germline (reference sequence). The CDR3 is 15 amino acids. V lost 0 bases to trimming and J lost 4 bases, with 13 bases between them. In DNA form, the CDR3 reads TGTGCCAGCAGCTTGGAGCCGGGATCCTCCTATGGCTACACCTTC. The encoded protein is CASSLEPGSSYGYTF.

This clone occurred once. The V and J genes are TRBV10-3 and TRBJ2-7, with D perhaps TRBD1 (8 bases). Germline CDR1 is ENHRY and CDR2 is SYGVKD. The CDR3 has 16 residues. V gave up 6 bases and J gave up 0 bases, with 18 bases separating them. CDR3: CAISRTQGGTSYEQYF. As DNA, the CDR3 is TGTGCCATCAGCCGAACACAGGGGGGGACCTCCTACGAGCAGTACTTC.

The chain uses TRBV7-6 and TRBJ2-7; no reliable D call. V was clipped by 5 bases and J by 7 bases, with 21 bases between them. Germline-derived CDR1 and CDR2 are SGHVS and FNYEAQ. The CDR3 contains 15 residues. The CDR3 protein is CASSPVSDGVLEQYF. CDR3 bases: TGTGCCAGCAGCCCAGTATCGGATGGGGTTTTGGAGCAGTACTTC. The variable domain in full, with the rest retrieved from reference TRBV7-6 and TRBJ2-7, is GAGVSQSPRYKVTKRGQDVALRCDPISGHVSLYWYRQALGQGPEFLTYFNYEAQQDKSGLPNDRFSAERPEGSISTLTIQRTEQRDSAMYRCASSPVSDGVLEQYFGPGTRLTVT.

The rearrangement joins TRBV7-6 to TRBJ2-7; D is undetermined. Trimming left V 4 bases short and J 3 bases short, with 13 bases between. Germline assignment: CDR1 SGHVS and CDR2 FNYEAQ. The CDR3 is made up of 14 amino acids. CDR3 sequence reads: CASSSSGPDYEQYF. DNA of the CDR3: TGTGCCAGCAGCTCATCCGGACCCGACTACGAGCAGTACTTC. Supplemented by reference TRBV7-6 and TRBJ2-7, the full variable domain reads GAGVSQSPRYKVTKRGQDVALRCDPISGHVSLYWYRQALGQGPEFLTYFNYEAQQDKSGLPNDRFSAERPEGSISTLTIQRTEQRDSAMYRCASSSSGPDYEQYFGPGTRLTVT.

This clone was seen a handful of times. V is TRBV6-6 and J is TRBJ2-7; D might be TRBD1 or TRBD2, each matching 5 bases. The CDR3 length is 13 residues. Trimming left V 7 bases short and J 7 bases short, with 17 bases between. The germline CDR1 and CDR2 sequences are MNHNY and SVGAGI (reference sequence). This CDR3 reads CASNIFGAREQYF. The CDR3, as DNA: TGTGCCAGCAACATTTTCGGGGCGCGAGAGCAGTACTTC.

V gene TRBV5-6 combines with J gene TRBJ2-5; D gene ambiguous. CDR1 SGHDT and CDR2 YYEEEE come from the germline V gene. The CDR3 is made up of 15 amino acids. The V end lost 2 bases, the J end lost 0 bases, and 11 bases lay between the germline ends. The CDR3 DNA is TGTGCCAGCAGCTTTTGGTCCGAGAACCAAGAGACCCAGTACTTC. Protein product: CASSFWSENQETQYF.